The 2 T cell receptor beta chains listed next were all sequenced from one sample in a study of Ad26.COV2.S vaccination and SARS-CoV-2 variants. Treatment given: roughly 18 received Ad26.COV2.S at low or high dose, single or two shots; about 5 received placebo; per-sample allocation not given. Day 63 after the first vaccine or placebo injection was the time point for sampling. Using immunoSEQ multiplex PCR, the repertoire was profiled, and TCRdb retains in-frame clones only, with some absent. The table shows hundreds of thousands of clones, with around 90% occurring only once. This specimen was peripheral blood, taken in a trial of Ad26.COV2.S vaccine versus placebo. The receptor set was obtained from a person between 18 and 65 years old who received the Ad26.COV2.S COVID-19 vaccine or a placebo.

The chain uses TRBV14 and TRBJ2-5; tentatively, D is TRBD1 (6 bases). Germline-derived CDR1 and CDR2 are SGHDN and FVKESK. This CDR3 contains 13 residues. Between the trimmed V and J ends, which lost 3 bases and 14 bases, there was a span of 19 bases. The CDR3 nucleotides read TGTGCCAGCAGCCACTGGGGGCTACAGGGAATCTACTTC. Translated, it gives CASSHWGLQGIYF.

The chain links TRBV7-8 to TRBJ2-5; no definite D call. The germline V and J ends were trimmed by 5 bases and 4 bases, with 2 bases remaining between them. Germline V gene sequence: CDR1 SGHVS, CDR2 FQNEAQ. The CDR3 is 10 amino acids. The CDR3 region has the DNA TGTGCCAGCAGCCGAGAGACCCAGTACTTC. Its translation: CASSRETQYF.